This entry lists 30 T cell receptor beta chains sequenced from one sample in a study of technical replicates of blood from a handful of donors. The table came from immunoSEQ multiplex PCR; TCRdb's copy has only in-frame clones and leaves some out. Here the sample spans around 65,000 clones, over 75% being singletons. Specimen: PBMCs. The receptors come from a human donor in good health. Some clones in this sample may be carry-over from other donors' samples.

The chain carries TRBV30 and TRBJ2-6, with 8 bases that match TRBD1. This CDR3 region has 16 residues. Trimming cost V 2 bases and J 5 bases; bases outside gene matches: 8. The germline CDR1 and CDR2 sequences are GTSNPN and SVGIG (reference sequence). The CDR3 here is CAWSPGGASWANVLTF. CDR3 nucleotide sequence: TGTGCCTGGAGTCCAGGGGGCGCGTCTTGGGCCAACGTCCTGACTTTC.

The chain employs TRBV27 and TRBJ1-5; no firm D call. The CDR3 has 18 amino acids. Germline-derived CDR1 and CDR2 are MNHEY and SMNVEV (reference sequence). The V end lost 0 bases, the J end lost 3 bases, and 18 bases lay between the germline ends. CDR3 protein: CASSLSPSGYRNNQPQHF. For the CDR3, the DNA is TGTGCCAGCAGTTTATCCCCGTCGGGGTATAGGAACAATCAGCCCCAGCATTTT.

The chain carries TRBV4-1 and TRBJ1-5; a weak D match, TRBD1 (5 bases). V lost 1 base and J lost 6, with 19 bases in between. The CDR3 loop spans 17 amino acids. Per germline, CDR1 MGHRA and CDR2 YSYEKL. CDR3 in amino acids: CASSQAFPLGGGQPQHF. CDR3 coding DNA: TGCGCCAGCAGCCAAGCATTTCCCCTGGGGGGGGGTCAGCCCCAGCATTTT.

The chain is built from TRBV7-2 and TRBJ1-2, with D hard to call. The CDR3 loop spans 14 amino acids. Germline-derived CDR1 and CDR2 are SGHTA and FQGNSA. Trimming left V 2 bases short and J 7 bases short, with 14 bases between. The CDR3 DNA is TGTGCCAGCAGCTTACCGTCCAGGAAGCTTGGCTACACCTTC. It encodes CASSLPSRKLGYTF.

This clone showed up just once. The gene calls are TRBV18 and TRBJ1-1; 7 bases map to TRBD1. CDR3 size: 13 residues. The trim removed 4 bases at V and 3 bases at J, leaving 2 bases unmatched. The V gene's germline CDR1 is KGHSH and CDR2 LQKENI. In DNA, the CDR3 is TGTGCCAGCTCACAGGGGGCGGACACTGAAGCTTTCTTT. This encodes CASSQGADTEAFF.

J is TRBJ2-5 and V is TRBV25-1; D remains unclear. Germline assignment: CDR1 MGHDK and CDR2 SYGVNS. Trimming removed 1 base at V and 14 bases at J, with 11 bases between. This CDR3 is 11 amino acids long. The CDR3 coding sequence is TGTGCCAGCAGTGAATTAAGGAGAACATACTTC. Its translation: CASSELRRTYF.

J is TRBJ1-5 and V is TRBV6-6; a weak D match, TRBD1 (6 bases). Looked up from germline, CDR1 is MNHNY and CDR2 is SVGAGI (reference sequence). This CDR3 spans 14 amino acids. V dropped 1 base and J dropped 7 bases, with 11 bases sitting between them. The CDR3 is CASSYYEGGQPQHF. CDR3 nucleotide sequence: TGTGCCAGCAGTTACTACGAGGGGGGGCAGCCCCAGCATTTT.

This chain uses TRBV4-2 with TRBJ2-1; tentatively, D is TRBD1 (5 bases). The V gene lost 0 bases and the J gene lost 4 bases, with 13 bases spanning the gap. CDR1 is LGHNA and CDR2 is YNFKEQ in the germline V gene. The CDR3 consists of 16 residues. The CDR3 sequence: CASSQDTGRAYNEQFF. As DNA, the CDR3 is TGTGCCAGCAGCCAAGATACAGGAAGGGCTTACAATGAGCAGTTCTTC.

V usage is TRBV7-9 and J usage is TRBJ1-1; tentatively, D is TRBD1 (5 bases). The V and J ends lost 8 bases and 4 bases respectively, with 17 bases between them. Germline V lookup: CDR1 SEHNR, CDR2 FQNEAQ (reference sequence). The CDR3 contains 14 residues. The CDR3 DNA sequence: TGTGCCAGCTCAACAGGTCGGGAGATCACTGAAGCTTTCTTT. Amino acid sequence: CASSTGREITEAFF.

This clone is a singleton in its sample. The chain uses TRBV7-9 and TRBJ2-5, with 13 bases fitting TRBD2. V lost 1 base and J lost 5; bases outside the gene matches: 13. Germline V gene lookup returns CDR1 SEHNR and CDR2 FQNEAQ (reference sequence). There are 19 residues in the CDR3. CDR3: CASSLGEALAGGPLETQYF. The CDR3, as DNA: TGTGCCAGCAGCTTAGGGGAGGCACTAGCGGGAGGGCCGTTGGAGACCCAGTACTTC.

The sample holds one count of this clone. The V gene is TRBV19, the J gene TRBJ2-1; 9 nucleotides align to TRBD2. Germline trimming cut 5 bases from V and 10 bases from J; bases unmatched to any gene: 6. Germline-derived CDR1 and CDR2 are LNHDA and SQIVND (reference sequence). The CDR3 spans 13 residues. DNA of the CDR3: TGTGCCAGTAGTTGGCGGGAGGGTAGCGAGCAGTTCTTC. It yields the protein CASSWREGSEQFF.

The chain uses TRBV5-6 and TRBJ2-1; TRBD2 matches 9 bases. V dropped 0 bases and J dropped 4; count of bases not matched to a gene: 11. The germline V gene has CDR1 SGHDT and CDR2 YYEEEE. The CDR3 spans 18 residues. CDR3 in amino acids: CASSLGGWLAGRYNEQFF. Here the CDR3 DNA reads TGTGCCAGCAGCTTGGGTGGGTGGCTAGCGGGAAGGTACAATGAGCAGTTCTTC.

The chain joins TRBV25-1 to TRBJ2-5; D might be TRBD1 (6 bases). This CDR3 contains 16 residues. Germline values: CDR1 MGHDK, CDR2 SYGVNS. V lost 3 bases to trimming and J lost 1 base, with 15 bases between them. Here the CDR3 DNA reads TGTGCCAGCAGTGACCCAACAGGGAATTTCCAAGAGACCCAGTACTTC. This gives the protein CASSDPTGNFQETQYF. Filled out from reference TRBV25-1 and TRBJ2-5, the complete variable domain reads EADIYQTPRYLVIGTGKKITLECSQTMGHDKMYWYQQDPGMELHLIHYSYGVNSTEKGDLSSESTVSRIRTEHFPLTLESARPSHTSQYLCASSDPTGNFQETQYFGPGTRLLVL.

The chain employs TRBV6-6 and TRBJ1-4; D is possibly TRBD1 (5 bases). V was pared by 4 bases and J by 3 bases, with 9 bases between. This CDR3 comprises 14 residues. Germline CDR1 reads MNHNY; CDR2 reads SVGAGI (reference sequence). In DNA, the CDR3 is TGTGCCAGCAGTTTGGGGGGGTCTAATGAAAAACTGTTTTTT. Translating it yields CASSLGGSNEKLFF.

This chain uses TRBV27 with TRBJ1-2; 8 nucleotides match TRBD1. Germline V gene data show CDR1 as MNHEY and CDR2 as SMNVEV (reference sequence). The CDR3 runs 13 residues. The V segment lost 2 bases and the J segment 10 bases; nucleotides outside the gene matches: 6. The CDR3 bases are TGTGCCAGCAGTTTAAATGGACAGGGCCTCTACACCTTC. Residues: CASSLNGQGLYTF.

The chain carries TRBV5-1 and TRBJ2-7; TRBD1 matches at 8 bases. The junction had 6 bases not matched to a gene; V was cut back by 4 bases and J by 3 bases. The CDR3 has 14 residues. The V gene's germline CDR1 is SGHRS and CDR2 YFSETQ. The CDR3: CASSEDRVNYEQYF. The CDR3 DNA reads as TGCGCCAGCAGCGAGGACAGGGTAAACTACGAGCAGTACTTC.

The chain is built from TRBV7-3 and TRBJ2-7, with TRBD2 identical over 7 bases. The germline V gene has CDR1 SGHTA and CDR2 FQGTGA. This CDR3 is 14 amino acids long. Trimming at V came to 6 bases and at J to 2 bases, leaving 7 bases not matched to a gene. The CDR3 protein is CASSQTGGAYEQYF. The CDR3 coding sequence is TGTGCCAGCAGTCAAACGGGGGGTGCCTACGAGCAGTACTTC.

This chain connects TRBV19 to TRBJ2-3, with 8 bases that match TRBD2. Germline V gene sequence: CDR1 LNHDA, CDR2 SQIVND (reference sequence). V lost 2 bases and J lost 10; bases outside the gene matches: 11. This CDR3 is 15 amino acids long. This CDR3 reads CASSIRAGGKRAQYF. The CDR3 nucleotides read TGTGCCAGTAGTATAAGGGCGGGGGGCAAAAGGGCGCAGTATTTT.

The chain is built from TRBV4-3 and TRBJ2-2; 9 bases align to TRBD1. Per germline, CDR1 LGHNA and CDR2 YSLEER. This CDR3 is built from 14 residues. After removal of 4 bases from V and 7 bases from J, the junction contained 4 bases not matched to a gene. The chain's CDR3 is CASSPDRGIGELFF. CDR3 in DNA: TGCGCCAGCAGCCCCGACAGGGGGATCGGGGAGCTGTTTTTT.

The chain couples TRBV28 to TRBJ1-1; no clear D. V was cut by 6 bases and J by 1 base, with 12 bases left in between. Per germline, CDR1 MDHEN and CDR2 SYDVKM. CDR3 length equals 14 residues. CDR3 amino acids: CASRLEGGNTEAFF. CDR3 coding DNA: TGTGCCAGCAGACTAGAGGGAGGGAACACTGAAGCTTTCTTT.

This clone was recorded only once. The chain carries TRBV9 and TRBJ2-7; the match to TRBD1 covers 7 bases. Germline CDR1 reads SGDLS; CDR2 reads YYNGEE. CDR3 length equals 14 residues. With V trimmed by 4 bases and J by 6 bases, 10 bases remained unmatched. CDR3 sequence: CASSPRTGRGEQYF. The CDR3 DNA reads as TGTGCCAGCAGCCCCCGGACAGGAAGGGGCGAGCAGTACTTC.

The DNA for the CDR3 is TGTGCCAGCAGCGTAGAATGGCAGGGGGCTGTCACCGGGGAGCTGTTTTTT. Translating it yields CASSVEWQGAVTGELFF. V usage is TRBV9 and J usage is TRBJ2-2, with 8 bases that match TRBD1. The CDR3 loop spans 17 amino acids. V lost 0 bases, J lost 4 bases, and 8 bases stayed unmatched. Germline assignment: CDR1 SGDLS and CDR2 YYNGEE. Full variable domain (rest looked up from reference TRBV9 and TRBJ2-2): DSGVTQTPKHLITATGQRVTLRCSPRSGDLSVYWYQQSLDQGLQFLIQYYNGEERAKGNILERFSAQQFPDLHSELNLSSLELGDSALYFCASSVEWQGAVTGELFFGEGSRLTVL.

The chain combines TRBV5-4 with TRBJ1-1, with TRBD1 matching 7 bases. Germline V lookup: CDR1 SGHNT, CDR2 YYREEE (reference sequence). J gave up 1 base and V 5 bases, and 2 bases lay outside the gene matches. The CDR3 spans 13 residues. The CDR3 DNA reads as TGTGCCAGCAGGGGGACAGAGAACACTGAAGCTTTCTTT. Its protein is CASRGTENTEAFF.

This sequence joins TRBV7-2 and TRBJ1-6; 8 bases fit TRBD1. CDR1 and CDR2 (germline): SGHTA, FQGNSA. The CDR3 consists of 16 residues. The V and J ends lost 0 bases and 6 bases, in that order; junction bases with no gene match: 4. The DNA of the CDR3 is TGTGCCAGCAGCTTAGCAGGGACAGGTGTTAATTCACCCCTCCACTTT. The encoded protein is CASSLAGTGVNSPLHF.

The J gene is TRBJ1-2, the V gene TRBV7-9; D gene uncertain. This CDR3 comprises 14 residues. V dropped 4 bases and J dropped 2 bases, with 11 bases sitting between them. From germline, CDR1 is SEHNR and CDR2 FQNEAQ (reference sequence). The CDR3 nucleotides are TGTGCCAGCAGCTCCCGAGGGCAGAACTATGGCTACACCTTC. The encoded protein is CASSSRGQNYGYTF.

V usage is TRBV5-4 and J usage is TRBJ2-2; 10 bases agree with TRBD1. The CDR3 runs to 15 residues. Germline V lookup: CDR1 SGHNT, CDR2 YYREEE (reference sequence). V was clipped by 3 bases and J by 5 bases; unmatched bases: 4. The DNA of the CDR3 is TGTGCCAGCAGCTCCCGGGACAGGGGTACCGGGGAGCTGTTTTTT. It translates to CASSSRDRGTGELFF.

This sequence joins TRBV6-6 and TRBJ2-2, with TRBD1 matching over 7 bases. The germline V gene encodes CDR1 MNHNY and CDR2 SVGAGI (reference sequence). The V and J ends lost 6 bases and 2 bases, in that order; junction bases with no gene match: 6. The length of the CDR3 is 15 residues. The CDR3 region is CASSRDRVNTGELFF. CDR3 bases: TGTGCCAGCAGCCGAGACAGGGTCAACACCGGGGAGCTGTTTTTT.

This chain links TRBV6-5 with TRBJ2-3; 9 bases are a match to TRBD1. The CDR3 loop spans 16 amino acids. The germline V gene encodes CDR1 MNHEY and CDR2 SVGAGI. V trimming: 4 bases; J trimming: 3 bases; junction bases outside the gene matches: 8. Here the CDR3 reads CASSWDRAVGTDTQYF. The CDR3 DNA follows: TGTGCCAGCAGTTGGGACAGGGCGGTCGGAACAGATACGCAGTATTTT.

V usage is TRBV9 and J usage is TRBJ2-1, with 10 nucleotides matching TRBD2. Per germline, CDR1 SGDLS and CDR2 YYNGEE. CDR3 length: 14 amino acids. Losses at the gene ends were 4 bases for V and 5 bases for J; bases not matched to a gene: 3. In nucleotides, the CDR3 is TGTGCCAGCAGCTCAGCGGGGGGGAACAATGAGCAGTTCTTC. It translates to CASSSAGGNNEQFF.

The chain joins TRBV5-4 to TRBJ1-2, with 8 nucleotides matching TRBD1. V lost 4 bases to trimming and J lost 2 bases; unmatched junction nucleotides: 7. Looked up from germline, CDR1 is SGHNT and CDR2 is YYREEE (reference sequence). The length of the CDR3 is 15 residues. Here the CDR3 reads CASSAKTGGNYGYTF. The CDR3 DNA follows: TGTGCCAGCAGCGCTAAAACAGGGGGGAACTATGGCTACACCTTC.